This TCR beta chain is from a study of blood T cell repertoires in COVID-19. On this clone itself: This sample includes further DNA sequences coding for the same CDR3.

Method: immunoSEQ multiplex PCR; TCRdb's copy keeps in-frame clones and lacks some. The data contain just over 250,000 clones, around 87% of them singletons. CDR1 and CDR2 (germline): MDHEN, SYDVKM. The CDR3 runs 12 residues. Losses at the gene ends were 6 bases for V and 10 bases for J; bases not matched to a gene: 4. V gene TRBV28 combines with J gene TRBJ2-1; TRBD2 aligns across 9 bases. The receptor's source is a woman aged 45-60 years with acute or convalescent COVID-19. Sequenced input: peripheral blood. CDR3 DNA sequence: TGTGCCAGCAGCCTCGGGACTAGCGAGCAGTTCTTC. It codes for CASSLGTSEQFF.